Described below is a single TCR beta chain sequence and its context. Its antigen is unknown. This sample was taken from a study of T cell responses to AZD1222 COVID-19 vaccine. Study results and limitations: None of the repertoires were sampled until the peak T cell response had passed. In the spike-specific TCR repertoire, nearly half reportedly target unmutated variant regions.

Germline V gene data show CDR1 as LNHDA and CDR2 as SQIVND (reference sequence). The CDR3 is 16 amino acids. With 4 bases clipped from V and 3 bases from J, the junction kept 7 bases outside the gene matches. The protocol was immunoSEQ multiplex PCR, while the TCRdb copy is restricted to in-frame clones and leaves out a portion. There are more than 140,000 clones in the sample; more than 70% occur only once, and more than 2.5% lies in the top ten. The starting material was peripheral blood, obtained on day 0 of AZD1222 vaccination. This receptor was obtained from an adult in good health. V usage is TRBV19 and J usage is TRBJ2-1, with 9 bases matching TRBD2. In DNA, the CDR3 is TGTGCCAGTAGTACACCCCTAGCGGGGTACTACAATGAGCAGTTCTTC. This encodes CASSTPLAGYYNEQFF.